Listed below are T cell receptor beta chains from one sample, sequenced in a study of blood T cell repertoires in COVID-19. The repertoire was sequenced with immunoSEQ multiplex PCR; TCRdb's copy has only in-frame clones and lacks some. The profile shows about 140,000 clones, 82% of them singletons. The specimen sequenced was peripheral blood. Every receptor here comes from an elderly woman with acute or convalescent COVID-19. The CDR3 runs from the conserved cysteine through the conserved F or W. Each record gives: clone size, J gene, V gene, D gene, CDR3 protein, CDR3 DNA. A D gene is named only where the DNA matches it firmly. Clone sizes are given selectively: once, few, many, or a class where the clone is expanded.

clone_size: NA; j_call: TRBJ2-7; v_call: TRBV30; d_call: TRBD1; cdr3_aa: CAWKQGYREQYF; cdr3_nt: TGTGCCTGGAAACAGGGGTACCGCGAGCAGTACTTC
clone_size: NA; j_call: TRBJ2-1; v_call: TRBV28; d_call: TRBD2; cdr3_aa: CASNGVAGLYSYNEQFF; cdr3_nt: TGTGCCAGCAATGGGGTAGCGGGGCTCTACTCCTACAATGAGCAGTTCTTC
clone_size: NA; j_call: TRBJ2-1; v_call: TRBV4-1; d_call: TRBD2; cdr3_aa: CASSSLAGVMNEQFF; cdr3_nt: TGCGCCAGCAGCTCTCTAGCGGGGGTTATGAATGAGCAGTTCTTC
clone_size: once; j_call: TRBJ2-1; v_call: TRBV5-4; d_call: NA; cdr3_aa: CASSLVIRGGEQFF; cdr3_nt: TGTGCCAGCAGCTTGGTTATACGGGGAGGTGAGCAGTTCTTC
clone_size: NA; j_call: TRBJ2-7; v_call: TRBV5-4; d_call: TRBD2; cdr3_aa: CASSLFFGGTSGDHEQYF; cdr3_nt: TGTGCCAGCAGCTTGTTTTTCGGAGGGACTAGCGGGGACCACGAGCAGTACTTC
clone_size: few; j_call: TRBJ1-4; v_call: TRBV27; d_call: NA; cdr3_aa: CASSFSGFEKLFF; cdr3_nt: TGTGCCAGCAGTTTTTCAGGGTTTGAAAAACTGTTTTTT
clone_size: NA; j_call: TRBJ2-4; v_call: TRBV7-8; d_call: NA; cdr3_aa: CASSRGLGNIQYF; cdr3_nt: TGTGCCAGCAGCCGGGGCCTGGGAAACATTCAGTACTTC
clone_size: NA; j_call: TRBJ2-1; v_call: TRBV5-4; d_call: TRBD1; cdr3_aa: CASSLGQGLNEQFF; cdr3_nt: TGTGCCAGCAGCTTGGGACAGGGGTTGAATGAGCAGTTCTTC
clone_size: NA; j_call: TRBJ1-1; v_call: TRBV2; d_call: NA; cdr3_aa: CASSIAGGSEAFF; cdr3_nt: TGTGCCAGCAGTATTGCAGGTGGAAGTGAAGCTTTCTTT
clone_size: NA; j_call: TRBJ1-2; v_call: TRBV16; d_call: TRBD1; cdr3_aa: CASSWGQGTYGYTF; cdr3_nt: TGTGCCAGCAGCTGGGGACAGGGAACCTATGGCTACACCTTC
clone_size: NA; j_call: TRBJ1-1; v_call: TRBV19; d_call: TRBD1; cdr3_aa: CASSIGRTGMEWTEAFF; cdr3_nt: TGTGCCAGTAGTATAGGACGGACAGGGATGGAGTGGACTGAAGCTTTCTTT
clone_size: NA; j_call: TRBJ2-5; v_call: TRBV5-6; d_call: TRBD2; cdr3_aa: CASSATSGAETQYF; cdr3_nt: TGTGCCAGCAGCGCGACTAGCGGGGCAGAGACCCAGTACTTC
clone_size: few; j_call: TRBJ1-1; v_call: TRBV6-5; d_call: NA; cdr3_aa: CASTRLAPQNTEAFF; cdr3_nt: TGTGCCAGCACGCGGTTGGCTCCCCAAAACACTGAAGCTTTCTTT
clone_size: NA; j_call: TRBJ2-5; v_call: TRBV4-2; d_call: NA; cdr3_aa: CASSQWGAETQYF; cdr3_nt: TGTGCCAGCAGCCAATGGGGCGCGGAGACCCAGTACTTC